A single sample is the source of the 22 T cell receptor beta chains below, sequenced in a study of blood T cell repertoires in COVID-19. Data came from immunoSEQ multiplex PCR; TCRdb stores just in-frame clones and leaves some out. The sample has 55,000 to 65,000 clones, roughly 88% seen once; the top ten hold roughly 10%. The specimen was peripheral blood. Receptors were obtained from a man aged 30 to 45 with COVID-19, enrolled during active disease.

V is TRBV15 and J is TRBJ1-1; possible D gene TRBD1, 5 bases. Germline V gene lookup returns CDR1 LNHNV and CDR2 YYDKDF (reference sequence). The CDR3 extends over 13 amino acids. V lost 3 bases, J lost 4 bases, and 9 bases lay in between. CDR3 sequence: CATSRTQGTEAFF. The CDR3 bases are TGTGCCACCAGCAGGACCCAGGGCACTGAAGCTTTCTTT.

This chain links TRBV28 with TRBJ2-2; the D gene is possibly TRBD2 (5 bases). V was trimmed by 2 bases and J by 0 bases, leaving 7 bases between them. Germline values: CDR1 MDHEN, CDR2 SYDVKM. The CDR3 spans 15 residues. The CDR3 spells CASSLQLANTGELFF. As DNA, the CDR3 is TGTGCCAGCAGTTTACAACTAGCGAACACCGGGGAGCTGTTTTTT.

The chain recombines TRBV24-1 with TRBJ1-6; 8 bases are a match to TRBD1. Germline CDR1 reads KGHDR; CDR2 reads SFDVKD. CDR3 size: 14 residues. V was pared by 7 bases and J by 7 bases, with 5 bases of the junction left unmatched. In nucleotides, the CDR3 is TGTGCCACCAGCGACAGGGGCGGGAATTCACCCCTCCACTTT. Amino acids: CATSDRGGNSPLHF.

The CDR3 bases are TGTGCTAGTGGGACAGGGGCCGGGGTTGGCTACACCTTC. This encodes CASGTGAGVGYTF. J is TRBJ1-2 and V is TRBV12-5, with TRBD1 matching over 8 bases. V shed 6 bases and J 7 bases; nucleotides not matched to a gene: 7. This CDR3 comprises 13 residues. Germline V gene lookup returns CDR1 LGHNT and CDR2 FRNRAP.

The chain joins TRBV11-2 to TRBJ1-5; D is ambiguous. Trimming took off 3 bases at V and 5 bases at J, with 11 bases between the two ends. Germline CDR1 and CDR2: SGHAT and FQNNGV. The CDR3 is 14 residues long. CDR3 sequence: CASSFPGTDQPQHF. The CDR3 region has the DNA TGTGCCAGCAGCTTCCCAGGAACCGATCAGCCCCAGCATTTT.

The rearrangement links TRBV28 to TRBJ2-7; the match to TRBD1 covers 7 bases. V trimming: 5 bases; J trimming: 5 bases; junction bases outside the gene matches: 9. This CDR3 has 14 residues. CDR1 MDHEN and CDR2 SYDVKM come from the germline V gene. The CDR3 loop is CASSPYRGRDEQYF. The CDR3 nucleotides read TGTGCCAGCAGTCCGTACAGGGGTCGGGACGAGCAGTACTTC. The full variable domain, completed using reference TRBV28 and TRBJ2-7, is DVKVTQSSRYLVKRTGEKVFLECVQDMDHENMFWYRQDPGLGLRLIYFSYDVKMKEKGDIPEGYSVSREKKERFSLILESASTNQTSMYLCASSPYRGRDEQYFGPGTRLTVT.

This chain joins TRBV18 and TRBJ2-2, with 9 bases that match TRBD1. Unmatched junction bases numbered 6, after V lost 2 bases and J lost 8 bases. CDR3 length: 15 residues. Germline V gene lookup returns CDR1 KGHSH and CDR2 LQKENI. The CDR3 nucleotides read TGTGCCAGCTCACCAATCGGACAGGGGACTGGGGAGCTGTTTTTT. This translates into CASSPIGQGTGELFF.

The chain employs TRBV5-6 and TRBJ2-7, with D perhaps matching TRBD2 (5 bases). The V and J ends lost 3 bases and 4 bases respectively, with 17 bases between them. The CDR3 is made up of 15 amino acids. Germline CDR1 is SGHDT and CDR2 is YYEEEE. CDR3 nucleotides: TGTGCCAGCAGCTCGGACTCCTCGAATCCGTACGAGCAGTACTTC. This encodes CASSSDSSNPYEQYF.

The gene calls are TRBV5-4 and TRBJ2-7, with TRBD2 identical over 13 bases. The ends lost 4 bases at V and 1 base at J; junction bases unmatched: 8. CDR3 size: 17 residues. CDR1 is SGHNT and CDR2 is YYREEE in the germline V gene (reference sequence). The CDR3 sequence: CASSPRTSGSPSYEQYF. CDR3 DNA sequence: TGTGCCAGCAGCCCCAGGACTAGCGGGAGTCCGTCCTACGAGCAGTACTTC.

The CDR3 DNA is TGTGCCAGCTCAAGACGGAGTAGCGGGATGGGCAATGAGCAGTTCTTC. Protein sequence: CASSRRSSGMGNEQFF. The rearrangement links TRBV18 to TRBJ2-1, with 8 bases lining up with TRBD2. With 5 bases clipped from V and 6 bases from J, the junction kept 12 bases outside the gene matches. In germline, CDR1 is KGHSH, CDR2 LQKENI. The CDR3 spans 16 residues. The whole variable domain, remainder taken from reference TRBV18 and TRBJ2-1, is NAGVMQNPRHLVRRRGQEARLRCSPMKGHSHVYWYRQLPEEGLKFMVYLQKENIIDESGMPKERFSAEFPKEGPSILRIQQVVRGDSAAYFCASSRRSSGMGNEQFFGPGTRLTVL.

The CDR3 reads CSVIAGAYNEQFF. CDR3 nucleotide sequence: TGCAGCGTAATAGCGGGAGCCTACAATGAGCAGTTCTTC. The V and J genes are TRBV29-1 and TRBJ2-1, with 9 bases aligning to TRBD2. Germline CDR1 is SQVTM and CDR2 is ANQGSEA. The V and J ends lost 6 bases and 2 bases, in that order; junction bases with no gene match: 2. This CDR3 has 13 residues.

The CDR3 reads CASSLPDQPQHF. DNA for the CDR3: TGTGCCAGCAGTTTACCGGATCAGCCCCAGCATTTT. This sequence joins TRBV28 and TRBJ1-5, with D unresolved. V gave up 2 bases and J gave up 5 bases, with 4 bases separating them. CDR1 is MDHEN, CDR2 SYDVKM, per germline. The CDR3 has 12 amino acids.

This clone has only one observation. This chain connects TRBV4-1 to TRBJ2-5; 10 bases are a match to TRBD1. J was trimmed by 3 bases and V by 3 bases; bases with no gene match: 4. CDR1 MGHRA and CDR2 YSYEKL come from the germline V gene. The CDR3 has 15 amino acids. The CDR3 reads CASSHLDRGKETQYF. The DNA for the CDR3 is TGCGCCAGCAGCCACCTGGACAGGGGGAAAGAGACCCAGTACTTC.

The rearrangement links TRBV13 to TRBJ2-1; TRBD1 aligns across 10 bases. J gave up 3 bases and V 5 bases, and 7 bases lay outside the gene matches. This CDR3 contains 16 residues. Germline assignment: CDR1 PRHDT and CDR2 FYEKMQ (reference sequence). In DNA form, the CDR3 reads TGTGCCAGCAGCCTGAGACAGGGGGCAGGCTACAATGAGCAGTTCTTC. This codes for CASSLRQGAGYNEQFF. Full variable domain (outside the CDR3, taken from reference TRBV13 and TRBJ2-1): AAGVIQSPRHLIKEKRETATLKCYPIPRHDTVYWYQQGPGQDPQFLISFYEKMQSDKGSIPDRFSAQQFSDYHSELNMSSLELGDSALYFCASSLRQGAGYNEQFFGPGTRLTVL.

This clone was found once. This rearrangement joins TRBV19 to TRBJ2-2; the match to TRBD2 covers 9 bases. J was trimmed by 5 bases and V by 3 bases; bases with no gene match: 7. The V gene's germline CDR1 is LNHDA and CDR2 SQIVND (reference sequence). The CDR3 is made up of 16 amino acids. The CDR3 loop is CASSITAGGGTGELFF. CDR3 DNA sequence: TGTGCCAGTAGTATCACAGCGGGAGGTGGGACCGGGGAGCTGTTTTTT. The variable domain in full, with the rest retrieved from reference TRBV19 and TRBJ2-2, is DGGITQSPKYLFRKEGQNVTLSCEQNLNHDAMYWYRQDPGQGLRLIYYSQIVNDFQKGDIAEGYSVSREKKESFPLTVTSAQKNPTAFYLCASSITAGGGTGELFFGEGSRLTVL.

The chain links TRBV5-1 to TRBJ2-7, with 8 bases identical to TRBD2. The CDR3 consists of 14 residues. Trimming cost V 3 bases and J 7 bases; bases outside gene matches: 9. CDR1 and CDR2 from the germline V gene are SGHRS and YFSETQ. The CDR3 region is CASSSGGDPREQYF. The CDR3 DNA is TGCGCCAGCAGCTCGGGAGGGGATCCTCGAGAGCAGTACTTC.

The chain couples TRBV6-4 to TRBJ2-2; D is unresolved. The germline V and J ends were trimmed by 3 bases and 4 bases, with 3 bases remaining between them. The germline gives CDR1 MRHNA, CDR2 SNTAGT. CDR3 size: 12 residues. CDR3 loop: CASSERTGELFF. The CDR3 nucleotides read TGTGCCAGCAGTGAGCGCACCGGGGAGCTGTTTTTT.

The chain couples TRBV19 to TRBJ1-2; 8 bases align to TRBD1. V lost 3 bases to trimming and J lost 6 bases; unmatched junction nucleotides: 6. The length of the CDR3 is 14 residues. The germline gives CDR1 LNHDA, CDR2 SQIVND (reference sequence). This chain's CDR3 is CASSMGTGMDGYTF. As DNA, the CDR3 is TGTGCCAGTAGTATGGGGACAGGAATGGATGGCTACACCTTC.

The chain has TRBV28 and TRBJ2-3; a possible D gene is TRBD1 (5 bases). This CDR3 region has 14 residues. Trimming took off 3 bases at V and 3 bases at J, with 10 bases between the two ends. Germline CDR1 reads MDHEN; CDR2 reads SYDVKM. In DNA form, the CDR3 reads TGTGCCAGCAGTTTGAGGCAGGGAACAGATACGCAGTATTTT. Its translation: CASSLRQGTDTQYF.

The rearrangement joins TRBV30 to TRBJ1-2, with D perhaps TRBD1 (5 bases). Germline V lookup: CDR1 GTSNPN, CDR2 SVGIG (reference sequence). There are 12 residues in the CDR3. V was trimmed by 2 bases and J by 8 bases, leaving 12 bases between them. The CDR3 DNA reads as TGTGCCTGGAGTAGGGGCCCCACGGGCTACACCTTC. Translated, it gives CAWSRGPTGYTF.

In this sample, this clone turned up once. J is TRBJ2-1 and V is TRBV4-3; 7 bases are shared with TRBD1. The CDR3 covers 16 residues. Trimming at V came to 3 bases and at J to 2 bases, leaving 7 bases not matched to a gene. Germline V CDR1 and CDR2: LGHNA, YSLEER. CDR3 region: CASSHTPTGTYNEQFF. As DNA, the CDR3 is TGCGCCAGCAGCCACACCCCGACAGGGACCTACAATGAGCAGTTCTTC.

This clone has only one observation. V is TRBV28 and J is TRBJ1-6, with D possibly being TRBD1 (6 bases). Germline values: CDR1 MDHEN, CDR2 SYDVKM. V was cut by 8 bases and J by 4 bases, with 12 bases left in between. This CDR3 region has 14 residues. The CDR3 sequence: CASGPQGYNSPLHF. DNA of the CDR3: TGTGCCAGCGGACCCCAGGGGTATAATTCACCCCTCCACTTT.